This record looks at one T cell receptor (beta chain) sequence and its context. Its antigen is still unknown. This record belongs to a study of cytomegalovirus exposure and HLA in healthy donors. Study findings and constraints: The study designated 164 TCR beta chains cytomegalovirus-associated. Several of the most significant clusters appeared linked to common viral pathogens, based on a later analysis.

PCR involved 60 Vbeta and 13 Jbeta primers. Profiling relied on immunoSEQ multiplex PCR, and the TCRdb table lists in-frame clones only, not all of them. The sample holds 65,000 to 85,000 clones. Looked up from germline, CDR1 is KGHSH and CDR2 is LQKENI. The CDR3 spans 19 residues. Losses at the gene ends were 6 bases for V and 2 bases for J; bases not matched to a gene: 17. This receptor was obtained from a woman aged 25 to 39 in good health and CMV-seronegative. The chain employs TRBV18 and TRBJ2-7; TRBD2 matches 12 bases. Sequences were obtained from PBMCs. The CDR3 loop reads CASSKKAGTSGSSAYEQYF. The CDR3 region has the DNA TGTGCCAGCTCGAAAAAGGCCGGGACTAGCGGGTCGAGCGCCTACGAGCAGTACTTC.